These 14 T cell receptor beta chains share one sample of origin, sequenced in a study of blood T cell repertoires in COVID-19 (dated by TCRdb to 2019 to 2021). Libraries were made using the immunoSEQ multiplex PCR assay. In its TCRdb copy, this immuneACCESS table keeps in-frame sequences only and misses some clones. Where compared with another copy, unresolved V genes explain less than half of these, and the others have no known cause. Within this sample are some 240,000 clones, with roughly 82% of them counted one time only. Around 9.5% of the sample is in the top ten clones. Sequencing input: peripheral blood. The receptors here all came from a man aged 50 to 60 with active or convalescent COVID-19.

In DNA form, the CDR3 reads TGTGCCAGCAGCTTTTCTGGGATGGGGGGGTGGACAGATACGCAGTATTTT. Translating gives CASSFSGMGGWTDTQYF. The chain recombines TRBV7-2 with TRBJ2-3, with TRBD2 matching 7 bases. V shed 3 bases and J 3 bases; nucleotides not matched to a gene: 12. The CDR3 is 17 residues long. CDR1 is SGHTA and CDR2 is FQGNSA in the germline V gene.

CDR3 amino acids: CASSLGGGGTNEKLFF. The CDR3 DNA reads TGTGCCAGCAGTTTGGGAGGGGGTGGAACTAATGAAAAACTGTTTTTT. V is TRBV28 and J is TRBJ1-4; TRBD1 might be the D (6 bases). The CDR3 is 16 residues long. V lost 3 bases and J 1 base, leaving 12 bases between the germline ends. Looked up from germline, CDR1 is MDHEN and CDR2 is SYDVKM.

The chain uses TRBV2 and TRBJ2-7; TRBD1 is a possible D gene (6 bases). Between the trimmed V and J ends, which lost 6 bases and 2 bases, there was a span of 11 bases. In germline, CDR1 is SNHLY, CDR2 FYNNEI. The CDR3 is made up of 13 amino acids. CDR3 nucleotides: TGTGCCAGCAGGAAGACAGGAACCTACGAGCAGTACGTC. It codes for CASRKTGTYEQYV.

The J gene is TRBJ2-7, the V gene TRBV10-1; TRBD1 aligns across 7 bases. V shed 3 bases, J shed 2 bases, and the junction held 7 bases outside the gene matches. Per germline, CDR1 WNHNN and CDR2 SYGVQD (reference sequence). There are 15 residues in the CDR3. CDR3 nucleotide sequence: TGCGCCAGCAGTGATCGGCAGGGGGACCCCTACGAGCAGTACGTC. As protein: CASSDRQGDPYEQYV.

A remark on this clone: Other nucleotide sequences from this sample produce the same CDR3. The chain has TRBV2 and TRBJ2-5; D may be TRBD2 (5 bases). Germline CDR1 SNHLY, CDR2 FYNNEI. The CDR3 totals 13 residues. The germline V and J ends were trimmed by 4 bases and 2 bases, with 8 bases remaining between them. CDR3 in DNA: TGTGCCAGCAGTGGGACGGGACAAGAGACCCAGTACTTC. Its protein is CASSGTGQETQYF.

The V and J genes are TRBV28 and TRBJ2-5; 12 bases fit TRBD2. Germline lookup yields CDR1 MDHEN and CDR2 SYDVKM. The ends lost 3 bases at V and 3 bases at J; junction bases unmatched: 2. CDR3 length: 15 amino acids. Written as DNA, the CDR3 is TGTGCCAGCAGTTTCAGGACTAGCGGGAAAGAGACCCAGTACTTC. This sequence encodes CASSFRTSGKETQYF.

The chain has TRBV6-5 and TRBJ1-3; D unclear. CDR1 is MNHEY and CDR2 is SVGAGI in the germline V gene. Trimming shortened V by 6 bases and J by 0 bases, and 9 bases separated the two germline ends. The CDR3 runs 14 residues. The CDR3 protein is CASRDWVSGNTIYF. CDR3 nucleotides: TGTGCCAGCAGGGACTGGGTCTCTGGAAACACCATATATTTT.

Regarding this clone: This may stem from a read error, because a much larger clone lies one nucleotide away. V is TRBV7-9 and J is TRBJ2-3; 8 bases are shared with TRBD2. V gave up 3 bases and J gave up 1 base; unmatched junction bases: 3. Germline loops: CDR1 SEHNR, CDR2 FQNEAQ (reference sequence). The CDR3 is made up of 15 amino acids. DNA for the CDR3: TGTGCCAGCAGCTTTCGAGCGGGGGGCACAGATACGCAGTATTTT. This encodes CASSFRAGGTDTQYF.

The chain links TRBV28 to TRBJ2-1, with TRBD2 identical over 8 bases. CDR3 length: 13 amino acids. The germline V gene has CDR1 MDHEN and CDR2 SYDVKM. Unmatched junction bases numbered 3, after V lost 8 bases and J lost 3 bases. CDR3 loop: CASGLAYYNEQFF. The CDR3 bases are TGTGCCAGCGGACTAGCTTACTACAATGAGCAGTTCTTC.

A single count supports this clone. The chain is built from TRBV7-8 and TRBJ2-7, with D uncertain. V lost 1 base, J lost 0 bases, and 13 bases lay in between. Germline CDR1 and CDR2: SGHVS and FQNEAQ. The CDR3 is 16 amino acids. The CDR3 DNA sequence: TGTGCCAGCAGCTTAGAATTGGTTAGGAGCTCCTACGAGCAGTACGTC. As protein: CASSLELVRSSYEQYV.

This clone was detected only once. The chain couples TRBV7-9 to TRBJ1-4, with TRBD1 as a possible D gene (6 bases). There are 15 residues in the CDR3. The germline V and J ends were trimmed by 0 bases and 6 bases, with 11 bases remaining between them. Germline V gives CDR1 SEHNR, CDR2 FQNEAQ (reference sequence). This CDR3 is CASSLAQGFDEKLFF. The CDR3 nucleotides read TGTGCCAGCAGCTTAGCGCAGGGGTTCGATGAAAAACTGTTTTTT.

The chain combines TRBV11-2 with TRBJ2-5, with 9 bases matching TRBD2. CDR3 length: 16 residues. From germline, CDR1 is SGHAT and CDR2 FQNNGV. The V segment lost 3 bases and the J segment 2 bases; nucleotides outside the gene matches: 7. The DNA of the CDR3 is TGTGCCAGCAGCTTCCAGGGAGCGGGGGGACAAGAGACCCAGTACTTC. Its protein is CASSFQGAGGQETQYF.

The rearrangement links TRBV5-1 to TRBJ2-3; possible D gene TRBD1, 6 bases. V was trimmed by 4 bases and J by 0 bases, leaving 9 bases between them. The length of the CDR3 is 14 residues. Germline CDR1 is SGHRS and CDR2 is YFSETQ. The chain's CDR3 is CASSTGSSTDTQYF. CDR3 nucleotide sequence: TGCGCCAGCAGCACAGGGTCCAGCACAGATACGCAGTATTTT.

This clone is termed medium-sized. This chain joins TRBV7-3 and TRBJ2-1, with D maybe TRBD2 (6 bases). The CDR3 runs to 15 residues. Between the trimmed V and J ends, which lost 5 bases and 2 bases, there was a span of 13 bases. The germline CDR1 and CDR2 sequences are SGHTA and FQGTGA. CDR3 region: CASSPGVGAYNEQFF. The CDR3 DNA follows: TGTGCCAGCAGCCCGGGAGTGGGAGCCTACAATGAGCAGTTCTTC. Full variable domain (rest looked up from reference TRBV7-3 and TRBJ2-1): GAGVSQTPSNKVTEKGKYVELRCDPISGHTALYWYRQSLGQGPEFLIYFQGTGAADDSGLPNDRFFAVRPEGSVSTLKIQRTERGDSAVYLCASSPGVGAYNEQFFGPGTRLTVL.